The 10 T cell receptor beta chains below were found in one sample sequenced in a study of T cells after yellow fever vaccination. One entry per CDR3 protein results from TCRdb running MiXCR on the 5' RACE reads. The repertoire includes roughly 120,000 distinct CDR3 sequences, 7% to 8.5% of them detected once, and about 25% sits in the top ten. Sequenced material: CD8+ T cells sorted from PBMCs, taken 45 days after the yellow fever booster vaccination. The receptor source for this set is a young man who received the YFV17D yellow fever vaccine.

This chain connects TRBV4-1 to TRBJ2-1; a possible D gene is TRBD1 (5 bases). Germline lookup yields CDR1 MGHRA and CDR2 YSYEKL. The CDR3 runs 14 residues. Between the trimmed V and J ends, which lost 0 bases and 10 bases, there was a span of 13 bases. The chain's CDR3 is CASSQDVGAEEQFF. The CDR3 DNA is TGCGCCAGCAGCCAAGATGTTGGGGCCGAGGAGCAGTTCTTC.

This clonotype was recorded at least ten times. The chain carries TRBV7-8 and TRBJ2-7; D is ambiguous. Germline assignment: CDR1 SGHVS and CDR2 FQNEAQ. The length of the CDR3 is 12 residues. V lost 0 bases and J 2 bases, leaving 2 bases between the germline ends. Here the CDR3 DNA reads TGTGCCAGCAGCTTAGCGCCCTACGAGCAGTACTTC. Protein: CASSLAPYEQYF. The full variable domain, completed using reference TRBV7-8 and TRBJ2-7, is GAGVSQSPRYKVAKRGQDVALRCDPISGHVSLFWYQQALGQGPEFLTYFQNEAQLDKSGLPSDRFFAERPEGSVSTLKIQRTQQEDSAVYLCASSLAPYEQYFGPGTRLTVT.

CDR3 coding DNA: TGTGCCAGCAGCCCCATTTCGGGCACCCAGTACTTC. Translating gives CASSPISGTQYF. The chain links TRBV7-9 to TRBJ2-5; D call uncertain. CDR3 length: 12 residues. Trimming took off 5 bases at V and 8 bases at J, with 12 bases between the two ends. CDR1 SEHNR and CDR2 FQNEAQ come from the germline V gene (reference sequence).

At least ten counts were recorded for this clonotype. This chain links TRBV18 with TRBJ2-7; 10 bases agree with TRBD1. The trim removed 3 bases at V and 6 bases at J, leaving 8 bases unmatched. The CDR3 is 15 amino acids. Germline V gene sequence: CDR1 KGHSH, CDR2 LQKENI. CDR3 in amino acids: CASSPTGQGQGEQYF. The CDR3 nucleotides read TGTGCCAGCTCACCCACGGGACAGGGGCAGGGCGAGCAGTACTTC.

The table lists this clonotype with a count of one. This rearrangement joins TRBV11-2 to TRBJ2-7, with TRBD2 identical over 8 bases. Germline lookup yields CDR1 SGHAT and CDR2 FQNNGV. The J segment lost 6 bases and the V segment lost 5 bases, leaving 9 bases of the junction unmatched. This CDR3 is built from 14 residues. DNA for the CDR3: TGTGCCAGCAGCGCCCTTGGACTAGCAGGCGAGCAGTACTTC. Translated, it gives CASSALGLAGEQYF.

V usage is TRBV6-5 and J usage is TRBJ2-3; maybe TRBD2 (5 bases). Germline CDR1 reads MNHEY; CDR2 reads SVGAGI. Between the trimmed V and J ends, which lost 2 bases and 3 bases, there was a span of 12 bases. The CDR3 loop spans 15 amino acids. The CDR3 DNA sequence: TGTGCCAGCAGTTACGACCCAGCGGTAACAGATACGCAGTATTTT. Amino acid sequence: CASSYDPAVTDTQYF.

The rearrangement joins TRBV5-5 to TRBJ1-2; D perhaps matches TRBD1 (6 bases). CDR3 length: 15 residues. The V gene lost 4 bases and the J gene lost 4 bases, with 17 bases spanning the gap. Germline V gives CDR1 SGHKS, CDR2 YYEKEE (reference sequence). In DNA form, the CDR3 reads TGTGCCAGCAGCCAACTACCACAGGGAGCCTATGGCTACACCTTC. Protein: CASSQLPQGAYGYTF.

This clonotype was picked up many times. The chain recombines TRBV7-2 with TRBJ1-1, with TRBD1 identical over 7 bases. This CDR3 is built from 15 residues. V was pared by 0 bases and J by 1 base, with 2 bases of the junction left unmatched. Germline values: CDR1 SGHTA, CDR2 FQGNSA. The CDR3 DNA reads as TGTGCCAGCAGCTTAGCGGGGACAGCGAACACTGAAGCTTTCTTT. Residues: CASSLAGTANTEAFF.

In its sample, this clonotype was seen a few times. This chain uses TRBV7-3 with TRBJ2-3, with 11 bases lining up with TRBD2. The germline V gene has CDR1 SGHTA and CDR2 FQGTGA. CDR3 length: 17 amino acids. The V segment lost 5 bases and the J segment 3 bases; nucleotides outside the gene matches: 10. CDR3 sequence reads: CASSLPTSGNVTDTQYF. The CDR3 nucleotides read TGTGCCAGCAGCCTCCCGACTAGCGGGAATGTTACAGATACGCAGTATTTT.

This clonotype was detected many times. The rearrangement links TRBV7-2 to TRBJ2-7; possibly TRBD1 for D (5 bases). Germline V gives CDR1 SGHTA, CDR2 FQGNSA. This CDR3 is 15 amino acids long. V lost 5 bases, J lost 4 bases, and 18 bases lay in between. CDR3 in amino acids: CASSTPQGSFYEQYF. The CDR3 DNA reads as TGTGCCAGCAGCACCCCCCAGGGATCCTTTTACGAGCAGTACTTC.